These 7 T cell receptor beta chains originate from one sample sequenced in a study of blood T cell repertoires in COVID-19 (dated by TCRdb to about 2020). Receptors were amplified or captured by the immunoSEQ multiplex PCR assay. What TCRdb holds here is the immuneACCESS table cut down to in-frame rearrangements. Part of the clones is not present; checked against another copy, under half of the missing clones reflect an unresolved V gene, and the others are unexplained. The sample data list fewer than 250,000 clones, and over 90% of these were observed just once. About 0.8% of the sample lies in the top ten. Material for sequencing was peripheral blood. All receptors derive from a man aged 25 to 40 with COVID-19, enrolled during active disease.

The chain is built from TRBV10-3 and TRBJ1-5, with 10 bases lining up with TRBD1. In germline, CDR1 is ENHRY, CDR2 SYGVKD. V lost 11 bases to trimming and J lost 6 bases; unmatched junction nucleotides: 7. The CDR3 runs 13 residues. The CDR3 protein is CAVGTGERQPQHF. In DNA, the CDR3 is TGTGCCGTAGGGACAGGGGAACGTCAGCCCCAGCATTTT.

The rearrangement joins TRBV24-1 to TRBJ2-2; D ambiguous. This CDR3 region has 12 residues. The germline V and J ends were trimmed by 5 bases and 5 bases, with 5 bases remaining between them. Germline values: CDR1 KGHDR, CDR2 SFDVKD. The CDR3 DNA reads TGTGCCACCAGTGCCCGGACCGGGGAGCTGTTTTTT. Translating it yields CATSARTGELFF.

The J gene is TRBJ2-6, the V gene TRBV27; 7 bases fit TRBD1. CDR3 length: 17 residues. The trim removed 5 bases at V and 0 bases at J, leaving 7 bases unmatched. CDR1 is MNHEY and CDR2 is SMNVEV in the germline V gene (reference sequence). The CDR3 sequence: CASSPRTGYSGANVLTF. Here the CDR3 DNA reads TGTGCCAGCAGTCCCCGGACAGGCTACTCTGGGGCCAACGTCCTGACTTTC.

The gene calls are TRBV14 and TRBJ2-7; D is perhaps TRBD2 (7 bases). V shed 0 bases and J shed 8 bases, with 11 bases lying between them. CDR3 length: 13 residues. The germline CDR1 and CDR2 sequences are SGHDN and FVKESK. Here the CDR3 reads CASSQEFGGQQYF. The CDR3 region has the DNA TGTGCCAGCAGCCAAGAATTCGGGGGGCAGCAGTACTTC.

V gene TRBV7-2 combines with J gene TRBJ1-2, with TRBD1 identical over 8 bases. The J segment lost 6 bases and the V segment lost 4 bases, leaving 13 bases of the junction unmatched. The germline V gene encodes CDR1 SGHTA and CDR2 FQGNSA. The CDR3 is 16 amino acids. The CDR3 DNA sequence: TGTGCCAGCAGCTCATCTCTTGGACAGGGCGAGGATGGCTACACCTTC. Translation: CASSSSLGQGEDGYTF.

V is TRBV18 and J is TRBJ1-1, with 7 bases fitting TRBD1. CDR3 length equals 15 residues. CDR1 KGHSH and CDR2 LQKENI come from the germline V gene. V lost 4 bases and J lost 3; bases outside the gene matches: 8. Written as DNA, the CDR3 is TGTGCCAGCTCACAAACAGGGGTTCAGTACACTGAAGCTTTCTTT. It translates to CASSQTGVQYTEAFF.

The chain combines TRBV6-1 with TRBJ2-2; no firm D call. The ends were cut back, 2 bases at V and 0 bases at J, with 7 bases in the middle. CDR3 size: 15 residues. Germline CDR1 reads MNHNS; CDR2 reads SASEGT. CDR3 sequence (DNA): TGTGCCAGCAGTGAATCACCTACGAACACCGGGGAGCTGTTTTTT. Its protein is CASSESPTNTGELFF.